This passage covers 27 T cell receptor beta chains from one sample sequenced in a study of blood T cell repertoires in COVID-19. The table came from immunoSEQ multiplex PCR; TCRdb's copy has only in-frame clones and leaves some out. The sample consists of 90,000 to 100,000 clones, 72% of them appearing once. Specimen: peripheral blood. The receptors were sampled from a woman in her sixties in a cohort sampled during active or convalescent COVID-19.

This clone has more than one count but fewer than ten. This rearrangement joins TRBV27 to TRBJ1-2; TRBD1 matches at 9 bases. V lost 7 bases to trimming and J lost 2 bases; unmatched junction nucleotides: 8. CDR1 and CDR2 from the germline V gene are MNHEY and SMNVEV (reference sequence). The CDR3 consists of 15 residues. The CDR3 nucleotides read TGTGCCAGCATCTCGCCCGGGACAGGGAACTATGGCTACACCTTC. Translating it yields CASISPGTGNYGYTF.

The chain recombines TRBV21-1 with TRBJ1-3; TRBD1 is taken as the D call from the table, unchecked against the DNA. TRBV21-1 is a documented pseudogene. This CDR3 is built from 17 residues. CDR3 bases: TGTGCCAGCAGCAAAGGACCCCAATCAGGCTTCGGAAACACCATATATTTT. Its translation: CASSKGPQSGFGNTIYF.

The chain recombines TRBV5-1 with TRBJ2-2, with TRBD1 identical over 7 bases. CDR1 SGHRS and CDR2 YFSETQ come from the germline V gene. CDR3 length equals 15 residues. After removal of 0 bases from V and 3 bases from J, the junction contained 2 bases not matched to a gene. In nucleotides, the CDR3 is TGCGCCAGCAGCTTGGCCGGGACAGACACCGGGGAGCTGTTTTTT. Protein product: CASSLAGTDTGELFF.

The chain has TRBV5-4 and TRBJ2-1, with 10 nucleotides matching TRBD2. Germline CDR1 and CDR2: SGHNT and YYREEE (reference sequence). The J segment lost 10 bases and the V segment lost 0 bases, leaving 7 bases of the junction unmatched. The CDR3 consists of 15 residues. The CDR3 reads CASSLAIAGGREQFF. The CDR3 nucleotides read TGTGCCAGCAGCTTGGCGATAGCGGGGGGTAGGGAGCAGTTCTTC.

The J gene is TRBJ2-5, the V gene TRBV5-5; 12 bases agree with TRBD1. With V trimmed by 4 bases and J by 4 bases, 11 bases remained unmatched. The CDR3 covers 17 residues. In germline, CDR1 is SGHKS, CDR2 YYEKEE (reference sequence). The CDR3 region has the DNA TGTGCCAGCAGCGGTCGCACGGGACAGGGGGCAGGAGAGACCCAGTACTTC. It encodes CASSGRTGQGAGETQYF.

The chain employs TRBV28 and TRBJ1-4; TRBD1 is a possible D gene (5 bases). The CDR3 is made up of 15 amino acids. V shed 4 bases and J shed 8 bases, with 17 bases lying between them. Germline-derived CDR1 and CDR2 are MDHEN and SYDVKM. CDR3 protein: CASSSQTHGGEKLFF. The CDR3, as DNA: TGTGCCAGCAGTTCCCAGACACACGGGGGGGAAAAACTGTTTTTT.

The CDR3 here is CAISGRQGLAEAFF. CDR3 coding DNA: TGTGCCATCAGTGGACGACAGGGTCTGGCCGAAGCTTTCTTT. This rearrangement joins TRBV10-3 to TRBJ1-1, with TRBD1 identical over 7 bases. The trim removed 4 bases at V and 8 bases at J, leaving 10 bases unmatched. CDR3 length equals 14 residues. Germline CDR1 ENHRY, CDR2 SYGVKD.

In its sample, this clone was seen once. The genes are TRBV27 and TRBJ2-7; TRBD1 matches at 11 bases. The CDR3 sequence is 15 residues long. CDR1 MNHEY and CDR2 SMNVEV come from the germline V gene (reference sequence). J was trimmed by 3 bases and V by 8 bases; bases with no gene match: 9. CDR3 in DNA: TGTGCCAGCGCCACCGGGACAGGGGGTGTCTACGAGCAGTACTTC. Its translation: CASATGTGGVYEQYF.

J is TRBJ2-5 and V is TRBV7-2; 8 bases line up with TRBD2. CDR1 SGHTA and CDR2 FQGNSA come from the germline V gene. V dropped 5 bases and J dropped 7; count of bases not matched to a gene: 15. The CDR3 is made up of 16 amino acids. CDR3 residues: CASSHPSGPKKATQYF. CDR3 nucleotide sequence: TGTGCCAGCAGCCACCCTAGCGGGCCAAAAAAGGCGACCCAGTACTTC.

This chain joins TRBV7-2 and TRBJ2-3; 7 nucleotides match TRBD2. Looked up from germline, CDR1 is SGHTA and CDR2 is FQGNSA. J lost 1 base, V lost 4 bases, and 5 bases had no gene match. The CDR3 contains 15 residues. The CDR3 sequence: CASSSTSWGTDTQYF. CDR3 DNA: TGTGCCAGCAGCTCGACTAGCTGGGGCACAGATACGCAGTATTTT. Full variable domain (outside the CDR3, taken from reference TRBV7-2 and TRBJ2-3): GAGVSQSPSNKVTEKGKDVELRCDPISGHTALYWYRQSLGQGLEFLIYFQGNSAPDKSGLPSDRFSAERTGGSVSTLTIQRTQQEDSAVYLCASSSTSWGTDTQYFGPGTRLTVL.

The V and J genes are TRBV7-2 and TRBJ2-2, with 7 positions matching TRBD2. The CDR3 runs 16 residues. V was clipped by 2 bases and J by 0 bases; unmatched bases: 3. The V gene's germline CDR1 is SGHTA and CDR2 FQGNSA. CDR3 coding DNA: TGTGCCAGCAGCTTAAGGGCGGGGGCGAACACCGGGGAGCTGTTTTTT. Translation gives CASSLRAGANTGELFF.

The chain carries TRBV9 and TRBJ1-6; D possibly corresponds to TRBD1 (5 bases). The V gene lost 6 bases and the J gene lost 7 bases, with 17 bases spanning the gap. Germline V lookup: CDR1 SGDLS, CDR2 YYNGEE. The CDR3 sequence is 15 residues long. The CDR3 sequence: CASTVTGSINSPLHF. As DNA, the CDR3 is TGTGCCAGCACCGTCACAGGTAGTATAAATTCACCCCTCCACTTT.

J is TRBJ1-1 and V is TRBV5-4; D is uncertain. This CDR3 has 13 amino acids. Germline loops: CDR1 SGHNT, CDR2 YYREEE (reference sequence). The V gene lost 4 bases and the J gene lost 8 bases, with 15 bases spanning the gap. The CDR3 spells CASSPTSWAEAFF. CDR3 DNA sequence: TGTGCCAGCAGCCCAACTAGCTGGGCCGAAGCTTTCTTT.

This chain uses TRBV19 with TRBJ2-7; D is ambiguous. Trimming took off 3 bases at V and 0 bases at J, with 9 bases between the two ends. Germline V gives CDR1 LNHDA, CDR2 SQIVND (reference sequence). There are 14 residues in the CDR3. For the CDR3, the DNA is TGTGCCAGTAGTATTGGCGGTCTCTCCTACGAGCAGTACTTC. It specifies CASSIGGLSYEQYF.

The gene calls are TRBV29-1 and TRBJ2-3, with D hard to call. The CDR3 extends over 14 amino acids. Trimming cost V 5 bases and J 0 bases, with 12 bases left between them. Germline V gene data show CDR1 as SQVTM and CDR2 as ANQGSEA. The CDR3 reads CSVNLWSSTDTQYF. CDR3 sequence (DNA): TGCAGCGTTAATCTGTGGAGTAGCACAGATACGCAGTATTTT.

The chain joins TRBV3-1 (or the pseudogene TRBV3-2) to TRBJ2-2; the match to TRBD1 covers 8 bases. Germline V lookup: CDR1 LGHDT, CDR2 YNNKEL (reference sequence). The CDR3 runs 14 residues. The V segment lost 4 bases and the J segment 5 bases; nucleotides outside the gene matches: 3. CDR3 residues: CASSPRQGTGELFF. The CDR3 bases are TGTGCCAGCAGCCCTCGACAGGGGACCGGGGAGCTGTTTTTT.

V is TRBV30 and J is TRBJ2-1; 10 nucleotides agree with TRBD2. Germline assignment: CDR1 GTSNPN and CDR2 SVGIG (reference sequence). V lost 0 bases, J lost 5 bases, and 10 bases stayed unmatched. The CDR3 length is 17 residues. The CDR3, as DNA: TGTGCCTGGAGTGTCCAAACAACTAGCGGGGTTCACAATGAGCAGTTCTTC. It codes for CAWSVQTTSGVHNEQFF.

The chain has TRBV7-2 and TRBJ2-7, with 9 bases that match TRBD1. Germline assignment: CDR1 SGHTA and CDR2 FQGNSA. The CDR3 consists of 15 residues. V was pared by 2 bases and J by 4 bases, with 6 bases of the junction left unmatched. DNA for the CDR3: TGTGCCAGCAGCTTAACCCAGACAGGGGGGTACGAGCAGTACTTC. It translates to CASSLTQTGGYEQYF.

The V call is TRBV4-1, the J call TRBJ1-1; D is perhaps TRBD1 (6 bases). The CDR3 has 15 residues. V shed 1 base and J shed 4 bases, with 13 bases lying between them. Germline CDR1 is MGHRA and CDR2 is YSYEKL. The CDR3 bases are TGCGCCAGCAGCCAAGGGCTGGGCAGGGGCACTGAAGCTTTCTTT. Its translation: CASSQGLGRGTEAFF.

The rearrangement joins TRBV4-3 to TRBJ2-1, with TRBD2 matching over 8 bases. This CDR3 region has 18 residues. The germline V gene encodes CDR1 LGHNA and CDR2 YSLEER. J was trimmed by 8 bases and V by 0 bases; bases with no gene match: 15. CDR3 amino acids: CASSQEPAGVAVSDEQFF. For the CDR3, the DNA is TGCGCCAGCAGCCAAGAGCCAGCGGGGGTGGCAGTTTCGGATGAGCAGTTCTTC.

This clone was observed a few times. V is TRBV2 and J is TRBJ2-7, with 10 nucleotides matching TRBD1. Germline-derived CDR1 and CDR2 are SNHLY and FYNNEI. V was pared by 7 bases and J by 4 bases, with 13 bases of the junction left unmatched. There are 16 residues in the CDR3. CDR3 nucleotide sequence: TGTGCCAGCAACGACGAGGGACAGGGGACCCTATACGAGCAGTACTTC. Its protein product is CASNDEGQGTLYEQYF.

The J gene is TRBJ2-5, the V gene TRBV5-5; 8 positions match TRBD2. The CDR3 covers 15 residues. The germline gives CDR1 SGHKS, CDR2 YYEKEE (reference sequence). V shed 1 base and J 7 bases; nucleotides not matched to a gene: 9. CDR3: CASSLYGGASPTQYF. The CDR3 DNA is TGTGCCAGCAGCTTGTACGGGGGGGCCTCTCCGACCCAGTACTTC.

The chain couples TRBV28 to TRBJ1-6; the match to TRBD1 covers 7 bases. From germline, CDR1 is MDHEN and CDR2 SYDVKM. The V and J ends lost 5 bases and 8 bases, in that order; junction bases with no gene match: 9. The CDR3 extends over 15 amino acids. The CDR3 spells CASSADRQGYSPLHF. In nucleotides, the CDR3 is TGTGCCAGCAGTGCTGATCGACAGGGATATTCACCCCTCCACTTT.

The CDR3 loop is CASSLSGSGELFF. The CDR3, as DNA: TGTGCCAGCAGCTTATCAGGGTCCGGGGAGCTGTTTTTT. This chain uses TRBV5-5 with TRBJ2-2; D might be TRBD1 (5 bases). V shed 2 bases and J shed 6 bases, with 8 bases lying between them. CDR3 size: 13 residues. Germline V lookup: CDR1 SGHKS, CDR2 YYEKEE (reference sequence).

This clone has a count of ten or more. The chain couples TRBV6-2 or TRBV6-3 to TRBJ2-1; the match to TRBD2 covers 14 bases. Germline V gives CDR1 MNHEY, CDR2 SVGEGT. CDR3 length: 19 amino acids. Trimming cost V 4 bases and J 5 bases; bases outside gene matches: 13. The CDR3: CASSFGLAGGLPTNNEQFF. CDR3 DNA: TGTGCCAGCAGTTTTGGACTAGCGGGGGGCCTCCCAACTAACAATGAGCAGTTCTTC.

This chain connects TRBV5-1 to TRBJ2-3; 12 nucleotides line up with TRBD2. The CDR3 covers 17 residues. Germline CDR1 and CDR2: SGHRS and YFSETQ. V lost 0 bases to trimming and J lost 4 bases; unmatched junction nucleotides: 6. The CDR3 protein is CASSLATTSGGSDTQYF. The CDR3 nucleotides read TGCGCCAGCAGCTTGGCGACCACTAGCGGGGGGTCAGATACGCAGTATTTT.

The chain uses TRBV29-1 and TRBJ2-7; 8 nucleotides line up with TRBD1. Germline CDR1 is SQVTM and CDR2 is ANQGSEA. The CDR3 extends over 14 amino acids. With V trimmed by 7 bases and J by 2 bases, 10 bases remained unmatched. The CDR3 DNA reads as TGCAGCGCCGTTGGACAGGGCATCACCTACGAGCAGTACTTC. Amino acid sequence: CSAVGQGITYEQYF.